The clone carrying this T cell receptor beta chain has only a few counts. Antigen: not known. Generation of TCR beta libraries employed quantitative 5'-RACE incorporating molecular barcodes. From the 5' RACE reads, TCRdb called clonotypes with MiXCR, one entry per CDR3 protein. The sample records 700,000 to 850,000 distinct CDR3 sequences, 10% to 15% being singletons. This sample was taken from a study of CD8 T cells in ankylosing spondylitis. The germline gives CDR1 SGHTA, CDR2 FQGTGA. With 6 bases removed from V and 5 bases from J, the gap between germline ends came to 18 bases. The CDR3 sequence is 15 residues long. Study results and caveats: As reported, disease-linked clones showed significant enrichment in matched ankylosing spondylitis synovial fluid. Reactive arthritis synovial fluid and blood were previously reported to contain some motif variants. Clones linked to the disease showed a CD8+ phenotype. They occurred at relatively low frequencies in peripheral blood. Apparently characteristic of ankylosing spondylitis blood was a TCR beta motif (roughly 8 highly homologous variants).

The J gene is TRBJ2-3, the V gene TRBV7-3; TRBD1 or TRBD2 may be the D gene (5 bases each). This TCR was sampled from a male donor with ankylosing spondylitis. Input material: blood, either unsorted or a sorted T cell fraction (not recorded which). The CDR3 reads CASSTAGTVGDTQYF. CDR3 in DNA: TGTGCCAGCAGTACCGCTGGGACCGTAGGAGATACGCAGTATTTT. The full variable domain, with the rest looked up from reference TRBV7-3 and TRBJ2-3, is GAGVSQTPSNKVTEKGKYVELRCDPISGHTALYWYRQSLGQGPEFLIYFQGTGAADDSGLPNDRFFAVRPEGSVSTLKIQRTERGDSAVYLCASSTAGTVGDTQYFGPGTRLTVL.